This T cell receptor (beta chain) came from a study of early T cells in non-severe SARS-CoV-2 infection. Relative to its sample, this clonotype is medium-sized. TCRdb re-derived calls from the 5' RACE reads in MiXCR, one entry per CDR3 protein. The data hold over 25,000 distinct CDR3 sequences, with approximately 4.6% observed a single time. The material sequenced was whole blood. The clonotype originates from an adult who was a healthcare worker with PCR-confirmed SARS-CoV-2 infection or an uninfected control (not recorded which).

Written as DNA, the CDR3 is TGTGCCTGGAGACACGTCTCCCTTAACTATGGCTACACCTTC. Translation: CAWRHVSLNYGYTF. The chain links TRBV30 to TRBJ1-2; D is ambiguous. V gave up 3 bases and J gave up 1 base, with 12 bases separating them. There are 14 residues in the CDR3. The germline gives CDR1 GTSNPN, CDR2 SVGIG (reference sequence).